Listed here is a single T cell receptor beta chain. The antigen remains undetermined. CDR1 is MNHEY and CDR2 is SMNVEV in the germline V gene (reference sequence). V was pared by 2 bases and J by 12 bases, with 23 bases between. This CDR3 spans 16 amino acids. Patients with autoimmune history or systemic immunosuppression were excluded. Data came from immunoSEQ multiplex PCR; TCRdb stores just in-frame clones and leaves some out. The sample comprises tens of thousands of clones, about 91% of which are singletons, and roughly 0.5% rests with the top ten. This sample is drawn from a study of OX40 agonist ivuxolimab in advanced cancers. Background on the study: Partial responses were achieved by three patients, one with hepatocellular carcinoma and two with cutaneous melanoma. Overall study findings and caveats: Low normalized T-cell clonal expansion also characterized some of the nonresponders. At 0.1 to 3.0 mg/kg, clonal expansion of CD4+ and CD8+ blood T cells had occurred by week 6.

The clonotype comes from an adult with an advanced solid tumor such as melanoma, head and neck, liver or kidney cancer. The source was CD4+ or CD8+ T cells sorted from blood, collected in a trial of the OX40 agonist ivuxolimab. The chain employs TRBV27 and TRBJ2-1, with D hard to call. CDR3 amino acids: CASSLVPPPDGARQFF. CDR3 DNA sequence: TGTGCCAGCAGTTTAGTCCCCCCCCCGGATGGAGCACGGCAGTTCTTC.